These 17 T cell receptor beta chains originate from one sample sequenced in a study of STAT5B mutations in CD4+ large granular lymphocyte leukemia. Sequencing used immunoSEQ multiplex PCR; TCRdb keeps in-frame clones, though not all of them. The sample shows approximately 30,000 clones, over 65% of them seen only once. Sequencing input: CD4+ T cells from blood buffy coats. The source is a human donor in good health.

The chain links TRBV5-1 to TRBJ1-2, with a possible D match to TRBD1 (5 bases). The germline gives CDR1 SGHRS, CDR2 YFSETQ. Trimming removed 0 bases at V and 5 bases at J, with 11 bases between. CDR3 length: 14 residues. The CDR3 region is CASSLAPGRYGYTF. The CDR3 DNA sequence: TGCGCCAGCAGCTTGGCCCCGGGGCGGTATGGCTACACCTTC.

The chain uses TRBV5-6 and TRBJ2-3; a weak D match, TRBD2 (5 bases). CDR3 length: 15 amino acids. CDR1 is SGHDT, CDR2 YYEEEE, per germline. Trimming pared 4 bases from V and 0 bases from J, leaving 12 bases between. Here the CDR3 reads CASSTGLASTDTQYF. DNA of the CDR3: TGTGCCAGCAGCACCGGACTCGCTAGCACAGATACGCAGTATTTT.

CDR3 nucleotide sequence: TGTGCCAGCAGCGTAGCCAGCGGGGGGGGACTTGAGCAGTTCTTC. Encoded protein: CASSVASGGGLEQFF. This chain connects TRBV9 to TRBJ2-1; 10 bases align to TRBD2. Germline values: CDR1 SGDLS, CDR2 YYNGEE. J gave up 9 bases and V 0 bases, and 6 bases lay outside the gene matches. The CDR3 has 15 residues.

This rearrangement joins TRBV5-1 to TRBJ2-2; TRBD2 matches 8 bases. Germline lookup yields CDR1 SGHRS and CDR2 YFSETQ. V shed 4 bases, J shed 13 bases, and the junction held 9 bases outside the gene matches. The CDR3 has 13 amino acids. CDR3 amino acids: CASSPPGGRGLFF. CDR3 coding DNA: TGCGCCAGCAGCCCGCCGGGAGGGAGGGGGCTGTTTTTT.

This clone was seen once. The rearrangement joins TRBV29-1 to TRBJ1-4; D perhaps matches TRBD1 (5 bases). The CDR3 has 16 residues. Trimming pared 5 bases from V and 2 bases from J, leaving 18 bases between. CDR1 SQVTM and CDR2 ANQGSEA come from the germline V gene. CDR3 residues: CSVSLRGDATNEKLFF. The CDR3 nucleotides read TGCAGCGTTTCTCTCCGGGGGGACGCGACTAATGAAAAACTGTTTTTT.

V is TRBV18 and J is TRBJ2-7, with no clear D. V gave up 2 bases and J gave up 6 bases, with 8 bases separating them. Germline lookup yields CDR1 KGHSH and CDR2 LQKENI. This CDR3 has 12 amino acids. The CDR3 DNA reads TGTGCCAGCTCACCAGCGGAAACCGAGCAGTACTTC. This gives the protein CASSPAETEQYF.

This clone was recorded a few times. The chain carries TRBV18 and TRBJ1-3; 10 bases map to TRBD1. CDR1 and CDR2 from the germline V gene are KGHSH and LQKENI. Losses at the gene ends were 6 bases for V and 4 bases for J; bases not matched to a gene: 6. The CDR3 contains 15 residues. This chain's CDR3 is CASSLDRGHGNTIYF. The CDR3 bases are TGTGCCAGCTCCTTAGACAGGGGGCACGGAAACACCATATATTTT.

The rearrangement links TRBV4-1 to TRBJ1-4; D call uncertain. This CDR3 has 18 residues. From germline, CDR1 is MGHRA and CDR2 YSYEKL. The V end lost 2 bases, the J end lost 0 bases, and 16 bases lay between the germline ends. As DNA, the CDR3 is TGCGCCAGCAGCCAATTTGGGGTCCGTCTTACAACTAATGAAAAACTGTTTTTT. Its translation is CASSQFGVRLTTNEKLFF.

A few counts support this clone. This chain's CDR3 is CASSQSEGRQYF. The CDR3 nucleotides are TGTGCCAGCAGCCAATCGGAAGGAAGGCAGTACTTC. The chain carries TRBV16 and TRBJ2-7; no clear D. From germline, CDR1 is KGHSY and CDR2 FQNENV. V was clipped by 0 bases and J by 9 bases, with 9 bases between them. The CDR3 sequence is 12 residues long.

This chain links TRBV5-8 with TRBJ2-3; TRBD2 matches at 10 bases. From germline, CDR1 is SGHTS and CDR2 YDEGEE. The CDR3 spans 15 residues. V was pared by 8 bases and J by 3 bases, with 9 bases of the junction left unmatched. Here the CDR3 DNA reads TGTGCCAGTCAGCGGGAGGGCCGATGGACAGATACGCAGTATTTT. Residues: CASQREGRWTDTQYF.

This sequence joins TRBV2 and TRBJ2-3; weak D call: TRBD1 (6 bases). CDR1 is SNHLY, CDR2 FYNNEI, per germline. Trimming stripped 7 bases from V and 4 bases from J, with 15 bases between. The CDR3 is 14 amino acids. The CDR3 nucleotides read TGTGCCAGCACCCTCGGGGCAGGGGCAGATACGCAGTATTTT. Amino acids: CASTLGAGADTQYF.

The J gene is TRBJ2-2, the V gene TRBV7-6; D not certain. Trimming removed 4 bases from V and 4 bases from J, with 13 bases in between. In germline, CDR1 is SGHVS, CDR2 FNYEAQ. The CDR3 runs to 15 residues. CDR3 loop: CASSSGLSRTGELFF. In DNA, the CDR3 is TGTGCCAGCAGCTCCGGGCTTTCCCGCACCGGGGAGCTGTTTTTT.

A note on this clone: The junction departs from the called germline gene at one end, perhaps through a read error. V is TRBV7-7 and J is TRBJ2-2; 9 bases align to TRBD1. This CDR3 has 14 residues. Germline V lookup: CDR1 SSHAT, CDR2 FNYEAQ (reference sequence). The CDR3 here is CASSSTGGSGELFF. The CDR3 nucleotides are TGTGCTAGCAGCTCCACAGGGGGCAGCGGGGAGCTGTTTTTT.

This chain links TRBV5-6 with TRBJ2-1, with D maybe TRBD2 (5 bases). The V and J ends lost 4 bases and 9 bases respectively, with 11 bases between them. The V gene's germline CDR1 is SGHDT and CDR2 YYEEEE. This CDR3 has 12 amino acids. Written as DNA, the CDR3 is TGTGCCAGCAGCCGGATACTAGGTGAGCAGTTCTTC. Protein: CASSRILGEQFF.

The chain employs TRBV7-9 and TRBJ1-2; D gene unclear. The CDR3 runs to 12 residues. CDR1 and CDR2 from the germline V gene are SEHNR and FQNEAQ (reference sequence). V was cut by 1 base and J by 5 bases, with 5 bases left in between. The CDR3 loop reads CASSLGEYGYTF. CDR3 DNA sequence: TGTGCCAGCAGCTTAGGGGAGTATGGCTACACCTTC.

The rearrangement links TRBV29-1 to TRBJ2-7; no clear D. The ends were cut back, 3 bases at V and 0 bases at J, with 9 bases in the middle. Germline CDR1 and CDR2: SQVTM and ANQGSEA. The CDR3 loop spans 13 amino acids. The CDR3 loop is CSVDLASSYEQYF. The CDR3 nucleotides read TGCAGCGTTGATTTGGCGTCCTCCTACGAGCAGTACTTC.

The CDR3 here is CASRSNGAGGQYEQFF. CDR3 coding DNA: TGTGCCAGCAGGTCAAACGGGGCGGGAGGGCAGTATGAGCAGTTCTTC. The chain carries TRBV6-6 and TRBJ2-1, with 9 positions matching TRBD2. The CDR3 is 16 amino acids. CDR1 MNHNY and CDR2 SVGAGI come from the germline V gene (reference sequence). The V and J ends lost 6 bases and 8 bases, in that order; junction bases with no gene match: 14.